This T cell receptor beta chain was sequenced in a study of blood T cells in healthy people across ages. Overall study context: Capture by template switching was about one barcoded beta molecule per two T cells. Study-level results: The fall in TCR beta diversity per million T cells was roughly linear with age.

PCR was performed a second time for roughly 7 to 11 cycles using a sample-barcoded 5' primer and a J-beta primer mix. MiXCR was run by TCRdb on the 5' RACE reads, yielding one entry per CDR3 protein. This sample yields some 930,000 distinct CDR3 sequences, of which 25% to 30% are seen a single time; about 9.4% belongs to the top ten. CDR3 size: 14 residues. Germline CDR1 is SGHAT and CDR2 is FQNNGV. The germline V and J ends were trimmed by 1 base and 3 bases, with 8 bases remaining between them. Turning to this clonotype: Its antigen is unknown.

These records were also assigned to another study, of T cells of mothers and their children.

The receptor was isolated from a woman in her forties in good health. The sample consisted of blood. This chain joins TRBV11-2 and TRBJ2-3; no clear D gene. The CDR3 reads CASSLVLRTDTQYF. For the CDR3, the DNA is TGTGCCAGCAGCTTAGTTCTAAGAACAGATACGCAGTATTTT.